The T cell receptor beta chain under discussion was sequenced for a study of monozygotic twins with inflammatory bowel disease. General study findings and limits: Clonotypes shared with others were fewer in IBD patients than in healthy twins, especially with disease activity.

Molecular identifiers with 6-nucleotide sample barcodes were added during cDNA synthesis via template switching. From the 5' RACE reads, TCRdb lists one entry per CDR3 protein and no DNA. Across about 380,000 distinct CDR3 sequences, the top ten clones capture roughly 2.6% of the sample. Note on this clonotype: Its target is unknown.

The CDR3 spans 14 residues. CDR1 is SGHDT, CDR2 YYEEEE, per germline. The sequenced sample was blood. V usage is TRBV5-6 and J usage is TRBJ1-5. The TCR comes from a human donor with ulcerative colitis or Crohn's disease, or a healthy co-twin of an affected twin (not recorded which). The CDR3 spells CASSFGRHNQPQHF.